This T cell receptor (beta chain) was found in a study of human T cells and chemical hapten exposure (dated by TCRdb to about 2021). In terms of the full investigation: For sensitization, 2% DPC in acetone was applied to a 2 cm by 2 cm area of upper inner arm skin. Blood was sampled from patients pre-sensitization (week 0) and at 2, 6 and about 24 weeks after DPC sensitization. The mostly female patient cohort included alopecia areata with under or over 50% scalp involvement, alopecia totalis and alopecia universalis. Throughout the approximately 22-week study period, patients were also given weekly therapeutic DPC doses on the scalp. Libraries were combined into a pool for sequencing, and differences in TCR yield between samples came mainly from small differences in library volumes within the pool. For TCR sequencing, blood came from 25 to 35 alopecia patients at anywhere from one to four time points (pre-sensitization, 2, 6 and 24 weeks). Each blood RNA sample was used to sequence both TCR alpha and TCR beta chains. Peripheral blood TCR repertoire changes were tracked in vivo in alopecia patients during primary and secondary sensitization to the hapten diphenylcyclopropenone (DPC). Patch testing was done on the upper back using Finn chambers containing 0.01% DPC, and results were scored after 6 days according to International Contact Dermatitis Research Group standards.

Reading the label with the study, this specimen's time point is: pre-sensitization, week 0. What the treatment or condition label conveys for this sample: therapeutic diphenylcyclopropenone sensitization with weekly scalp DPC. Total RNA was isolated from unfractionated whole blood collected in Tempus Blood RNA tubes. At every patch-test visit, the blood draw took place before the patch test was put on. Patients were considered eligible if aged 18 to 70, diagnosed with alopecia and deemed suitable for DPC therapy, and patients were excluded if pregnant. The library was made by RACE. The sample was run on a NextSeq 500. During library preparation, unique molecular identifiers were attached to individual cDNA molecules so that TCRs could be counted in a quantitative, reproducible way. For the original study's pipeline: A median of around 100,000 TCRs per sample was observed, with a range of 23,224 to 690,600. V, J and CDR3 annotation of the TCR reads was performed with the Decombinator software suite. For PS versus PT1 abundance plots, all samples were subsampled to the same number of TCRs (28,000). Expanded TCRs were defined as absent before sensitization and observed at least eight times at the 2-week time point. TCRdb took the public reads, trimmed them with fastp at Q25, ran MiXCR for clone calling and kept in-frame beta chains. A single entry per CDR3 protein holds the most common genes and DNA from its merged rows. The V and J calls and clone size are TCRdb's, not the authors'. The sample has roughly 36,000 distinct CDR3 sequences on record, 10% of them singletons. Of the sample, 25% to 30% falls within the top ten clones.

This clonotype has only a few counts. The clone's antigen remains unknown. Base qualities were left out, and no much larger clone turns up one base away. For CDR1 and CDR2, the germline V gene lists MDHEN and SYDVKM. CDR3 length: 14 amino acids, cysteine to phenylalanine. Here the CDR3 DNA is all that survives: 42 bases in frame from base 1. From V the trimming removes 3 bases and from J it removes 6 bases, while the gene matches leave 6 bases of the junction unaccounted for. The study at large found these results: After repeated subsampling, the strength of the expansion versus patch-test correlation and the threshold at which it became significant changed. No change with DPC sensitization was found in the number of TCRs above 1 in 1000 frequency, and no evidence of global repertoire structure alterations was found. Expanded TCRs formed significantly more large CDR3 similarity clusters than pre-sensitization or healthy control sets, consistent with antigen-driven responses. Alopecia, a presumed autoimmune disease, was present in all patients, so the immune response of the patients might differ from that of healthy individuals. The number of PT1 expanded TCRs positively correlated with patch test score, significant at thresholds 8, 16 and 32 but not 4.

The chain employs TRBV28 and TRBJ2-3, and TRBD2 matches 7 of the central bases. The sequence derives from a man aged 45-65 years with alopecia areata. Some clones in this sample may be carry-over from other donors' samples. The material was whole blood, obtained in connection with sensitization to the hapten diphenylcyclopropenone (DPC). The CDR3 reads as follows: CASSLGGVGDTQYF. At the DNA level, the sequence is TGTGCCAGCAGTTTGGGAGGGGTAGGCGATACGCAGTATTTT.